The rows below give T cell receptor beta chains drawn from one sample of a study of blood T cell repertoires in COVID-19. The data were produced by immunoSEQ multiplex PCR, yet TCRdb's version contains in-frame clones alone and is incomplete. The sample carries some 280,000 clones, about 88% recorded once. The source material was peripheral blood. These receptors were collected from a woman aged 55-70 years with acute or convalescent COVID-19. CDR3s include the opening cysteine and the closing phenylalanine or tryptophan. The D gene is left open where the match is weak. Expanded clones get a size class; other rows say once, few or many, or leave the size out.

clone size: NA; D gene: TRBD2; J gene: TRBJ2-7; V gene: TRBV27; CDR3 DNA: TGTGCCAGCAGGGTGGTAGCGGGAGTCTACGAGCAGTACTTC; CDR3 protein: CASRVVAGVYEQYF
clone size: NA; D gene: NA; J gene: TRBJ2-3; V gene: TRBV28; CDR3 DNA: TGTGCCAGCAGTTTAGCGGATGTCACAGATACGCAGTATTTT; CDR3 protein: CASSLADVTDTQYF
clone size: NA; D gene: TRBD1; J gene: TRBJ1-5; V gene: TRBV7-9; CDR3 DNA: TGTGCCAGCAGCTTAGCGACAGGGGGGGAACAGCCCCAGCATTTT; CDR3 protein: CASSLATGGEQPQHF
clone size: NA; D gene: TRBD1; J gene: TRBJ2-7; V gene: TRBV2; CDR3 DNA: TGTGCCAGCAGAGAGGACAGGGGTCACGAGCAGTACTTC; CDR3 protein: CASREDRGHEQYF
clone size: NA; D gene: NA; J gene: TRBJ1-5; V gene: TRBV7-9; CDR3 DNA: TGTGCCAGCAGCTTATCCCCGGGCAGGGCGGGCAATCAGCCCCAGCATTTT; CDR3 protein: CASSLSPGRAGNQPQHF
clone size: once; D gene: NA; J gene: TRBJ2-5; V gene: TRBV4-1; CDR3 DNA: TGCGCCAGCAGCCAATCTACTACTACCCAAGAGACCCAGTACTTC; CDR3 protein: CASSQSTTTQETQYF
clone size: NA; D gene: NA; J gene: TRBJ1-5; V gene: TRBV5-5; CDR3 DNA: TGTGCCAGCAGCTTGTTCCCAGCGAACAATCAGCCCCAGCATTTT; CDR3 protein: CASSLFPANNQPQHF
clone size: NA; D gene: TRBD1; J gene: TRBJ2-1; V gene: TRBV6-2/TRBV6-3; CDR3 DNA: TGTGCCAGCAGTTCCCAACCGGACAGGGGGAATGAGCAGTTCTTC; CDR3 protein: CASSSQPDRGNEQFF
clone size: NA; D gene: NA; J gene: TRBJ2-1; V gene: TRBV19; CDR3 DNA: TGTGCCAGTACCCGGGTCGGTCTCGGCGATGAGCAGTTCTTC; CDR3 protein: CASTRVGLGDEQFF
clone size: once; D gene: TRBD1; J gene: TRBJ1-2; V gene: TRBV2; CDR3 DNA: TGTGCCAGCAGTGAGGGCCAGGGGGTCGTCAACTATGGCTACACCTTC; CDR3 protein: CASSEGQGVVNYGYTF
clone size: NA; D gene: TRBD1; J gene: TRBJ2-7; V gene: TRBV5-1; CDR3 DNA: TGCGCCAGCAGCCGACGGACAGGAGGATCCAACGAGCAGTACTTC; CDR3 protein: CASSRRTGGSNEQYF